The present T cell receptor (beta chain) was sequenced within a study of T cell changes during pregnancy in multiple sclerosis. TCRdb's table, derived via immunoSEQ multiplex PCR, lists solely in-frame clones and lacks some. The sample consists of fewer than 35,000 clones, more than 85% of them appearing once. This CDR3 comprises 14 residues. V lost 3 bases and J 3 bases, leaving 11 bases between the germline ends. The germline CDR1 and CDR2 sequences are KGHSH and LQKENI. The origin of this receptor is a female donor with multiple sclerosis, enrolled in a pregnancy study. The material was CD4+ T cells from peripheral blood mononuclear cells, obtained after pregnancy. The chain carries TRBV18 and TRBJ1-2; tentative D call: TRBD1 (6 bases). CDR3 sequence reads: CASSPSRGDYGYTF. CDR3 DNA: TGTGCCAGCTCACCGTCCAGGGGCGACTATGGCTACACCTTC.